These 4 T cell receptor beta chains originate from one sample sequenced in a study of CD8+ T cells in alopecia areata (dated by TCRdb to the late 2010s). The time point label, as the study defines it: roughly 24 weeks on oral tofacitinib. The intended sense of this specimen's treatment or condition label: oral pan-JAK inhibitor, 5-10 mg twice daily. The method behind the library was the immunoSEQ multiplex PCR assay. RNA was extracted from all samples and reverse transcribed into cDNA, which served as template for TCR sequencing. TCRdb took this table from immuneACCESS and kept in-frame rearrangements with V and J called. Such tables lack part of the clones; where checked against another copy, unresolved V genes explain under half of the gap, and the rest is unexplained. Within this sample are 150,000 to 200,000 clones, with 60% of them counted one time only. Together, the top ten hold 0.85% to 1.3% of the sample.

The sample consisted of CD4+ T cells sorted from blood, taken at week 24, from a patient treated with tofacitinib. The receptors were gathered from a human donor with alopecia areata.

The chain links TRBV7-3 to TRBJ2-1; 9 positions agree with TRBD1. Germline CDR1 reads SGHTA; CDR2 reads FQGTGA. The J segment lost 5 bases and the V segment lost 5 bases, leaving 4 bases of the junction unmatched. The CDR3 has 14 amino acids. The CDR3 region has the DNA TGTGCCAGCAGCACCGGGACAGGGCACAATGAGCAGTTCTTC. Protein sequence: CASSTGTGHNEQFF. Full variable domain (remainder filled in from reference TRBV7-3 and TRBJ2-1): GAGVSQTPSNKVTEKGKYVELRCDPISGHTALYWYRQSLGQGPEFLIYFQGTGAADDSGLPNDRFFAVRPEGSVSTLKIQRTERGDSAVYLCASSTGTGHNEQFFGPGTRLTVL.

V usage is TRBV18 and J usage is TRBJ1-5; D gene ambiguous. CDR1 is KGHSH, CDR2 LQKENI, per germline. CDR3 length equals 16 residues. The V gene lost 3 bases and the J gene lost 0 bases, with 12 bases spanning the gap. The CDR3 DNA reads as TGTGCCAGCTCACCGGGGATGGGCAGTAGCAATCAGCCCCAGCATTTT. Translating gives CASSPGMGSSNQPQHF.

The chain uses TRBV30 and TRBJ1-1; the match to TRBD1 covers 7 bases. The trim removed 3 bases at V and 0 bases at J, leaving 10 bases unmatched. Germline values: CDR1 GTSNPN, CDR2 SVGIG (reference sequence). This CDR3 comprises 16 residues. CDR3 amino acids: CAWRPGTELMNTEAFF. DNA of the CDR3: TGTGCCTGGAGACCCGGGACAGAGTTAATGAACACTGAAGCTTTCTTT. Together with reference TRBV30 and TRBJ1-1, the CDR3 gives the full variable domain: SQTIHQWPATLVQPVGSPLSLECTVEGTSNPNLYWYRQAAGRGLQLLFYSVGIGQISSEVPQNLSASRPQDRQFILSSKKLLLSDSGFYLCAWRPGTELMNTEAFFGQGTRLTVV.

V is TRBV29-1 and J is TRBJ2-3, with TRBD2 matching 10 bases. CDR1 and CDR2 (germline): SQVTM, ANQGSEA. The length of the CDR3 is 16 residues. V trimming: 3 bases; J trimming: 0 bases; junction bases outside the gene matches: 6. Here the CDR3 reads CSVELFSGGSTDTQYF. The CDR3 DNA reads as TGCAGCGTTGAGCTCTTTAGCGGGGGGAGCACAGATACGCAGTATTTT.